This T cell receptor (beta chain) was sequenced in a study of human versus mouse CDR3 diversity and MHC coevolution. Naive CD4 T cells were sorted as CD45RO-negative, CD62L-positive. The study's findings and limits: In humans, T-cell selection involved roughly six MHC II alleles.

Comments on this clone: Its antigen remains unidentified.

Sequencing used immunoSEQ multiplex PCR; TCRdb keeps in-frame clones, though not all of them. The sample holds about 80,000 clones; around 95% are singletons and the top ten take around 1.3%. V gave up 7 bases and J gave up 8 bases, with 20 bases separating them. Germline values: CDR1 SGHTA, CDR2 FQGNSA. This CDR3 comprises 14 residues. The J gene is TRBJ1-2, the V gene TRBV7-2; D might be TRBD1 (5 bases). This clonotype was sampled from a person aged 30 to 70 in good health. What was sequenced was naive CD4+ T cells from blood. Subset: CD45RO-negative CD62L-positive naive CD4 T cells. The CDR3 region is CASTLGQGLGGYTF. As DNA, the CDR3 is TGTGCCAGCACCTTGGGGCAAGGGCTCGGCGGCTACACCTTC. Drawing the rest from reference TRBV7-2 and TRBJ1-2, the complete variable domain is GAGVSQSPSNKVTEKGKDVELRCDPISGHTALYWYRQSLGQGLEFLIYFQGNSAPDKSGLPSDRFSAERTGGSVSTLTIQRTQQEDSAVYLCASTLGQGLGGYTFGSGTRLTVV.